Below are 23 T cell receptor beta chains sequenced from a single sample in a study of vaccination and CD4 T cells after COVID-19 (dated by TCRdb to 2021 to 2024). Library generation was performed with PCR. TCRdb lists the instrument as Illumina iSeq 100. DNA from cultured CD4+ T cells underwent TCR sequencing with the Oncomine TCR Beta short-read assay at the Johns Hopkins FTIC core. The public sequencing data were trimmed at Q25 with fastp and processed into clonotypes with MiXCR by TCRdb, which kept only in-frame beta chains. Each entry is one CDR3 protein sequence, shown with its most common DNA and genes. Counted in this sample were just over 15,000 distinct CDR3 sequences; about 38% of them appeared once. In total, the top ten clones hold 20% of the sample. The meaning of the sample's treatment or condition label: approximately 11-day PBMC culture with coronavirus spike peptide pools or control peptides (ViraFEST assay).

No antigen has been identified for these receptors. What was sequenced was cultured CD4+ T cells from blood. The receptors were gathered from a human donor with COVID-19.

The genes are TRBV10-3 and TRBJ2-3; TRBD2 matches at 8 bases. The CDR3 has 14 amino acids. V trimming: 6 bases; J trimming: 0 bases; junction bases outside the gene matches: 2. The germline CDR1 and CDR2 sequences are ENHRY and SYGVKD. Here the CDR3 reads CAISVAGSTDTQYF. DNA for the CDR3: TGTGCCATCAGCGTAGCGGGGAGCACAGATACGCAGTATTTT.

The gene calls are TRBV15 and TRBJ1-2; the match to TRBD1 covers 8 bases. Germline V gives CDR1 LNHNV, CDR2 YYDKDF (reference sequence). The CDR3 extends over 14 amino acids. V gave up 5 bases and J gave up 3 bases; unmatched junction bases: 5. For the CDR3, the DNA is TGTGCCACCAGCGGCCGACAGGGGTACTATGGCTACACCTTC. Translated, it gives CATSGRQGYYGYTF.

This clonotype was seen only a few times. The chain recombines TRBV27 with TRBJ1-2; D is unclear. V was clipped by 5 bases and J by 8 bases, with 18 bases between them. Germline CDR1 MNHEY, CDR2 SMNVEV (reference sequence). CDR3 size: 14 residues. CDR3 in DNA: TGTGCCAGCAGTCTTGAGATGGGCAGGTCGGGCTACACCTTC. This encodes CASSLEMGRSGYTF.

The chain joins TRBV6-5 to TRBJ2-3; D not resolved. The V and J ends lost 1 base and 4 bases respectively, with 9 bases between them. The CDR3 loop spans 14 amino acids. The germline V gene encodes CDR1 MNHEY and CDR2 SVGAGI. This CDR3 reads CASSYFSSADTQYF. As DNA, the CDR3 is TGTGCCAGCAGTTACTTTTCCTCCGCAGATACGCAGTATTTT.

This clonotype was detected only a few times. CDR3 loop: CASSLGTEAFF. The CDR3, as DNA: TGTGCCAGCAGTTTAGGCACTGAAGCTTTCTTT. The chain carries TRBV12-3 or TRBV12-4 and TRBJ1-1; D unclear. The CDR3 has 11 residues. Trimming removed 1 base from V and 4 bases from J, with 1 base in between.

Details on this clonotype: Its ends do not fully match the called genes, so a read error is possible. The chain is built from TRBV20-1 and TRBJ2-7; D call uncertain. This CDR3 has 15 residues. Germline loops: CDR1 DFQATT, CDR2 SNEGSKA (reference sequence). The CDR3 loop reads CSARDQLRSSYELYF. CDR3 coding DNA: TGCAGTGCTAGAGATCAGCTACGGAGCTCCTACGAGCTGTACTTC.

The chain recombines TRBV19 with TRBJ1-4, with D perhaps matching TRBD1 (5 bases). The CDR3 has 15 residues. CDR1 LNHDA and CDR2 SQIVND come from the germline V gene (reference sequence). V was shortened by 7 bases and J by 8 bases, with 20 bases between the two germline ends. The CDR3 loop reads CASTFQGVVGEKLFF. The CDR3, as DNA: TGTGCCAGTACCTTCCAGGGAGTGGTTGGAGAAAAACTGTTTTTT.

This clonotype occurred a few times. V is TRBV7-2 and J is TRBJ2-7; D is unresolved. Germline lookup yields CDR1 SGHTA and CDR2 FQGNSA. The length of the CDR3 is 11 residues. The ends were cut back, 4 bases at V and 4 bases at J, with 5 bases in the middle. For the CDR3, the DNA is TGTGCCAGCAGCTCCGCATACGAGCAGTACTTC. As protein: CASSSAYEQYF.

This chain connects TRBV11-2 to TRBJ1-6; D possibly corresponds to TRBD1 (5 bases). With 3 bases removed from V and 2 bases from J, the gap between germline ends came to 8 bases. This CDR3 has 15 amino acids. Germline values: CDR1 SGHAT, CDR2 FQNNGV. CDR3 in DNA: TGTGCCAGCAGCTTGGGGCGGACCTATAATTCACCCCTCCACTTT. It translates to CASSLGRTYNSPLHF.

This clonotype was seen a handful of times. The chain joins TRBV7-3 to TRBJ2-5; TRBD2 is a possible D gene (6 bases). V was pared by 6 bases and J by 5 bases, with 16 bases between. The CDR3 contains 14 residues. The germline V gene has CDR1 SGHTA and CDR2 FQGTGA. The CDR3: CASSVMAGSETQYF. DNA for the CDR3: TGTGCCAGCAGTGTAATGGCGGGGTCGGAGACCCAGTACTTC.

This clonotype showed up just once. The chain joins TRBV6-2 or TRBV6-3 to TRBJ2-2, with TRBD2 as a possible D gene (5 bases). CDR1 and CDR2 (germline): MNHEY, SVGEGT. V was cut by 6 bases and J by 6 bases, with 11 bases left in between. The CDR3 is 13 amino acids. The CDR3 protein is CASRLLVPGELFF. As DNA, the CDR3 is TGTGCCAGCAGACTACTAGTTCCCGGGGAGCTGTTTTTT.

This chain uses TRBV6-2 or TRBV6-3 with TRBJ2-2; D gene unclear. The CDR3 length is 11 residues. Trimming stripped 8 bases from V and 6 bases from J, with 7 bases between. From germline, CDR1 is MNHEY and CDR2 SVGEGT. The CDR3 sequence: CASQIPGELFF. In DNA, the CDR3 is TGTGCCAGCCAGATTCCCGGGGAGCTGTTTTTT.

This chain links TRBV12-5 with TRBJ2-7; no definite D call. The CDR3 sequence is 11 residues long. V lost 5 bases and J lost 3, with 5 bases in between. CDR1 and CDR2 from the germline V gene are LGHNT and FRNRAP. DNA of the CDR3: TGTGCTAGTGGTCTCCACTACGAGCAGTACTTC. This encodes CASGLHYEQYF.

This clonotype was detected only a few times. V and J are TRBV2 and TRBJ1-6; tentatively, D is TRBD1 (5 bases). Trimming shortened V by 7 bases and J by 9 bases, and 13 bases separated the two germline ends. The germline V gene encodes CDR1 SNHLY and CDR2 FYNNEI. The CDR3 runs 13 residues. The CDR3: CASIIRGSSPLHF. The CDR3, as DNA: TGTGCCAGCATTATAAGGGGATCTTCACCCCTCCACTTT. Filled out from reference TRBV2 and TRBJ1-6, the complete variable domain reads EPEVTQTPSHQVTQMGQEVILRCVPISNHLYFYWYRQILGQKVEFLVSFYNNEISEKSEIFDDQFSVERPDGSNFTLKIRSTKLEDSAMYFCASIIRGSSPLHFGNGTRLTVT.

V usage is TRBV19 and J usage is TRBJ1-5; 7 positions match TRBD1. The CDR3 has 13 residues. J lost 4 bases, V lost 5 bases, and 2 bases had no gene match. CDR1 is LNHDA and CDR2 is SQIVND in the germline V gene (reference sequence). CDR3 coding DNA: TGTGCCAGTAGTTTGACAGGGAATCAGCCCCAGCATTTT. This translates into CASSLTGNQPQHF.

The chain has TRBV11-2 and TRBJ1-2, with unresolved D. V lost 1 base to trimming and J lost 3 bases, with 12 bases between them. CDR1 and CDR2 from the germline V gene are SGHAT and FQNNGV. The CDR3 totals 15 residues. DNA of the CDR3: TGTGCCAGCAGCTTAGGCCCCGGGCGAGACTATGGCTACACCTTC. Protein: CASSLGPGRDYGYTF. Using reference TRBV11-2 and TRBJ1-2 for the parts outside the CDR3, the full variable domain is EAGVAQSPRYKIIEKRQSVAFWCNPISGHATLYWYQQILGQGPKLLIQFQNNGVVDDSQLPKDRFSAERLKGVDSTLKIQPAKLEDSAVYLCASSLGPGRDYGYTFGSGTRLTVV.

This clonotype appeared a few times. This chain connects TRBV7-2 to TRBJ2-3, with unresolved D. CDR3 length: 14 amino acids. V was pared by 6 bases and J by 4 bases, with 14 bases between. Germline lookup yields CDR1 SGHTA and CDR2 FQGNSA. Here the CDR3 DNA reads TGTGCCAGCAGGTCCGGGCCTCCGGCAGATACGCAGTATTTT. Protein product: CASRSGPPADTQYF. The variable domain in full, completed from reference TRBV7-2 and TRBJ2-3, reads GAGVSQSPSNKVTEKGKDVELRCDPISGHTALYWYRQSLGQGLEFLIYFQGNSAPDKSGLPSDRFSAERTGGSVSTLTIQRTQQEDSAVYLCASRSGPPADTQYFGPGTRLTVL.

The chain joins TRBV6-2 or TRBV6-3 to TRBJ1-2, with D possibly matching TRBD1 (5 bases). The germline CDR1 and CDR2 sequences are MNHEY and SVGEGT. The V gene lost 6 bases and the J gene lost 5 bases, with 16 bases spanning the gap. CDR3 length: 14 amino acids. CDR3 DNA sequence: TGTGCCAGCAGCCGGGACGGGAAACAATATGGCTACACCTTC. Encoded protein: CASSRDGKQYGYTF.

This clonotype was seen a handful of times. The gene calls are TRBV11-3 and TRBJ1-6, with D perhaps TRBD1 (6 bases). The germline V gene has CDR1 SGHNT and CDR2 YENEEA. The CDR3 covers 15 residues. Trimming removed 3 bases from V and 6 bases from J, with 12 bases in between. CDR3 bases: TGTGCCAGCAGCTTCGCGGGGGCCCTTAATTCACCCCTCCACTTT. Protein sequence: CASSFAGALNSPLHF.

The rearrangement joins TRBV11-2 to TRBJ2-3; TRBD2 matches at 8 bases. V was pared by 5 bases and J by 3 bases, with 7 bases of the junction left unmatched. CDR3 length: 15 amino acids. Germline V gene sequence: CDR1 SGHAT, CDR2 FQNNGV. CDR3 sequence (DNA): TGTGCCAGCAGCGGGGTCGGGGGGGGGACAGATACGCAGTATTTT. It specifies CASSGVGGGTDTQYF.

This clonotype was detected only a few times. The chain carries TRBV20-1 and TRBJ2-3; either TRBD1 or TRBD2 may fit D (5 bases each). Germline-derived CDR1 and CDR2 are DFQATT and SNEGSKA (reference sequence). CDR3 length: 15 residues. The V and J ends lost 6 bases and 0 bases respectively, with 16 bases between them. The CDR3 loop is CSAPPGRTSTDTQYF. As DNA, the CDR3 is TGCAGTGCACCTCCGGGACGTACGAGCACAGATACGCAGTATTTT.

The rearrangement joins TRBV11-2 to TRBJ2-7; TRBD1 might be the D (9 bases). The V and J ends lost 7 bases and 0 bases respectively, with 25 bases between them. Germline V gives CDR1 SGHAT, CDR2 FQNNGV. There are 18 residues in the CDR3. DNA for the CDR3: TGTGCCAGCACCCGGGGGGGAACAGGGGGCCCAAGCTCCTACGAGCAGTACTTC. Protein: CASTRGGTGGPSSYEQYF.

The rearrangement links TRBV28 to TRBJ1-2, with 7 nucleotides matching TRBD1. V shed 9 bases and J 3 bases; nucleotides not matched to a gene: 13. CDR1 is MDHEN, CDR2 SYDVKM, per germline. The CDR3 spans 15 residues. The CDR3 nucleotides read TGTGCCAGTTGTACACCGGGACAGAGATACTATGGCTACACCTTC. Protein product: CASCTPGQRYYGYTF.